These 14 T cell receptor beta chains were all obtained from the same sample, sequenced in a study of cytomegalovirus exposure and HLA in healthy donors. Primers: 60 Vbeta forward and 13 Jbeta reverse. Sequencing was performed with immunoSEQ multiplex PCR; in TCRdb, only in-frame clones are kept and a portion is missing. Counted here are about 98,000 clones, 55% to 80% occurring once; the ten biggest clones make up 1.2%. Sequenced input: PBMCs. The receptors derive from a female donor in good health and CMV-seronegative.

The chain recombines TRBV6-1 with TRBJ2-7; 11 bases line up with TRBD1. V lost 2 bases, J lost 2 bases, and 5 bases stayed unmatched. The CDR3 length is 16 residues. Germline V gives CDR1 MNHNS, CDR2 SASEGT. CDR3 in amino acids: CASSEMGGQGAYEQYF. For the CDR3, the DNA is TGTGCCAGCAGTGAAATGGGGGGACAGGGGGCCTACGAGCAGTACTTC.

J is TRBJ1-3 and V is TRBV5-4; D unclear. Per the germline V gene, CDR1 is SGHNT and CDR2 is YYREEE (reference sequence). Trimming removed 4 bases at V and 0 bases at J, with 8 bases between. The CDR3 extends over 14 amino acids. CDR3 nucleotides: TGTGCCAGCAGCCCCCAGAACTCTGGAAACACCATATATTTT. Translation: CASSPQNSGNTIYF.

The chain combines TRBV4-1 with TRBJ1-1; D is unresolved. Per germline, CDR1 MGHRA and CDR2 YSYEKL. Trimming cost V 3 bases and J 4 bases, with 18 bases left between them. The CDR3 extends over 16 amino acids. CDR3 bases: TGCGCCAGCAGCCACCCCTCTACCCGGGGTTTCACTGAAGCTTTCTTT. Protein sequence: CASSHPSTRGFTEAFF.

The chain joins TRBV7-9 to TRBJ2-3; TRBD2 matches at 10 bases. Germline V gives CDR1 SEHNR, CDR2 FQNEAQ (reference sequence). CDR3 length equals 15 residues. J was trimmed by 2 bases and V by 5 bases; bases with no gene match: 4. CDR3 amino acids: CASSLLAGDTDTQYF. The CDR3 nucleotides are TGTGCCAGCAGCCTCCTAGCGGGAGACACAGATACGCAGTATTTT.

J is TRBJ1-4 and V is TRBV7-9, with D perhaps matching TRBD1 (6 bases). The V end was cut by 0 bases, the J end by 12 bases, with 14 bases between. In germline, CDR1 is SEHNR, CDR2 FQNEAQ (reference sequence). CDR3 length: 14 residues. The DNA of the CDR3 is TGTGCCAGCAGCTTAGCGAGACCACCAGGGGAACTGTTTTTT. This translates into CASSLARPPGELFF.

The chain links TRBV27 to TRBJ2-7; 9 bases map to TRBD1. Germline V gene data show CDR1 as MNHEY and CDR2 as SMNVEV (reference sequence). With V trimmed by 3 bases and J by 1 base, 1 base remained unmatched. This CDR3 contains 14 residues. The CDR3 sequence: CASSLGTGSYEQYF. The DNA of the CDR3 is TGTGCCAGCAGTTTGGGGACAGGGTCCTACGAGCAGTACTTC.

The chain links TRBV30 to TRBJ1-6; possible D gene TRBD1, 6 bases. Germline CDR1 is GTSNPN and CDR2 is SVGIG (reference sequence). The CDR3 loop spans 13 amino acids. Trimming pared 6 bases from V and 4 bases from J, leaving 10 bases between. CDR3 loop: CACRGEYNSPLHF. In DNA, the CDR3 is TGTGCCTGCAGGGGTGAATATAATTCACCCCTCCACTTT.

The count of this clone is one. The genes are TRBV18 and TRBJ2-7, with D hard to call. The CDR3 consists of 13 residues. Germline CDR1 KGHSH, CDR2 LQKENI. With 4 bases removed from V and 3 bases from J, the gap between germline ends came to 10 bases. The DNA of the CDR3 is TGTGCCAGCTCACTAATACCTAACTACGAGCAGTACTTC. This gives the protein CASSLIPNYEQYF.

The CDR3 region is CAWILPDRGPEAFF. CDR3 sequence (DNA): TGTGCCTGGATACTCCCCGACAGGGGGCCTGAAGCTTTCTTT. The V gene is TRBV30, the J gene TRBJ1-1, with 10 nucleotides matching TRBD1. This CDR3 region has 14 residues. The V gene's germline CDR1 is GTSNPN and CDR2 SVGIG (reference sequence). J gave up 6 bases and V 4 bases, and 8 bases lay outside the gene matches.

This rearrangement joins TRBV4-1 to TRBJ2-7; D remains unclear. The CDR3 has 15 amino acids. Germline V gene data show CDR1 as MGHRA and CDR2 as YSYEKL. With 4 bases removed from V and 0 bases from J, the gap between germline ends came to 13 bases. This chain's CDR3 is CASSPELLSSYEQYF. The CDR3 bases are TGCGCCAGCAGCCCCGAGCTGTTGAGCTCCTACGAGCAGTACTTC.

V and J are TRBV19 and TRBJ2-7; D is unclear. The CDR3 sequence is 13 residues long. The germline V gene has CDR1 LNHDA and CDR2 SQIVND (reference sequence). Trimming shortened V by 9 bases and J by 0 bases, and 12 bases separated the two germline ends. The CDR3 bases are TGTGCCAGGGAGTCGGCAGTCTCCTACGAGCAGTACTTC. This sequence encodes CARESAVSYEQYF.

The CDR3 DNA follows: TGTGCCAGCACAGGGGGCACCCAGTACTTC. Translated: CASTGGTQYF. This chain joins TRBV2 and TRBJ2-5; TRBD1 matches at 8 bases. V shed 7 bases, J shed 8 bases, and the junction held 0 bases outside the gene matches. The CDR3 covers 10 residues. Germline V lookup: CDR1 SNHLY, CDR2 FYNNEI. Using reference TRBV2 and TRBJ2-5 for the parts outside the CDR3, the full variable domain is EPEVTQTPSHQVTQMGQEVILRCVPISNHLYFYWYRQILGQKVEFLVSFYNNEISEKSEIFDDQFSVERPDGSNFTLKIRSTKLEDSAMYFCASTGGTQYFGPGTRLLVL.

V gene TRBV5-1 combines with J gene TRBJ1-5; the match to TRBD1 covers 11 bases. Losses at the gene ends were 3 bases for V and 6 bases for J; bases not matched to a gene: 5. The CDR3 contains 15 residues. Germline values: CDR1 SGHRS, CDR2 YFSETQ. The chain's CDR3 is CASSSGTGGSQPQHF. DNA for the CDR3: TGCGCCAGCAGCTCTGGGACAGGGGGTAGTCAGCCCCAGCATTTT.

V is TRBV29-1 and J is TRBJ2-1; 12 bases fit TRBD2. The CDR3 contains 15 residues. Germline V lookup: CDR1 SQVTM, CDR2 ANQGSEA. Trimming took 6 bases from V and 7 from J; bases not matched to a gene: 10. As DNA, the CDR3 is TGCAGCGTCCGCCAACTAGCGGGAGGCGGTAATGAGCAGTTCTTC. Translating gives CSVRQLAGGGNEQFF.